This entry describes one T cell receptor beta chain. The antigen is unknown. Each TRB cDNA library was prepared by 5' RACE (with UMI labels). From the 5' RACE reads, TCRdb lists one entry per CDR3 protein and no DNA. The table gives under 8,000 distinct CDR3 sequences; the top ten clones make up about 2% of it. This entry belongs to a study of CXCR3-negative and CXCR3-positive naive CD8 T cells. Study-level points and caveats: Diversity was high in both naive subsets and much lower in memory cells. Researchers report CXCR3 expression partially decreased after cryopreservation, with fresh PBMCs used in most assays.

This CDR3 spans 16 amino acids. Per the germline V gene, CDR1 is SGHVS and CDR2 is FQNEAQ. A CD45RO-CCR7+CD27+CD95- phenotype identified naive CD8+ T cells. This chain connects TRBV7-8 to TRBJ2-1; the D gene TCRdb calls, TRBD1, cannot be checked with no DNA. This TCR was recovered from a human donor in good health. Some clones in this sample may be carry-over from other donors' samples. The sample taken for sequencing was naive CXCR3- CD8+ T cells from blood. The subset was: CD45RO-CCR7+CD27+CD95- naive CD8+ T cells lacking CXCR3 (TNR3-). This chain's CDR3 is CASSPNWAGPYNEQFF.